These 30 T cell receptor beta chains were all obtained from the same sample, sequenced in a study of control samples from healthy donors and cancer patients. TCRdb keeps only in-frame clones here, not all; method: immunoSEQ multiplex PCR. The sample has some 40,000 clones, roughly 94% seen once. The sequencing sample was made of blood. The source is a man in his fifties or sixties in good health.

This chain joins TRBV6-4 and TRBJ1-5; 7 bases line up with TRBD1. The CDR3 runs 19 residues. Germline lookup yields CDR1 MRHNA and CDR2 SNTAGT. V gave up 6 bases and J gave up 6 bases; unmatched junction bases: 23. The CDR3 region has the DNA TGTGCCAGCAGATTAGACATTGGACAGGACCCCGGCTGCGGTCAGCCCCAGCATTTT. The encoded protein is CASRLDIGQDPGCGQPQHF.

CDR3 bases: TGTGCCAGCTCACCAGTAAACCCCGCGGCAAAGACCCAGTACTTC. Amino acids: CASSPVNPAAKTQYF. The chain recombines TRBV18 with TRBJ2-5; D unresolved. The V and J ends lost 2 bases and 6 bases respectively, with 16 bases between them. Germline V lookup: CDR1 KGHSH, CDR2 LQKENI. This CDR3 comprises 15 residues. The complete variable domain, with remaining parts taken from reference TRBV18 and TRBJ2-5, reads NAGVMQNPRHLVRRRGQEARLRCSPMKGHSHVYWYRQLPEEGLKFMVYLQKENIIDESGMPKERFSAEFPKEGPSILRIQQVVRGDSAAYFCASSPVNPAAKTQYFGPGTRLLVL.

J is TRBJ2-1 and V is TRBV5-1; perhaps TRBD2 as D (5 bases). V was trimmed by 1 base and J by 1 base, leaving 12 bases between them. Germline V gene sequence: CDR1 SGHRS, CDR2 YFSETQ. This CDR3 contains 16 residues. In nucleotides, the CDR3 is TGCGCCAGCAGCTTGAACGGGAACCCATCCTACAATGAGCAGTTCTTC. This gives the protein CASSLNGNPSYNEQFF.

This chain connects TRBV5-1 to TRBJ2-5; the D gene is possibly TRBD1 (5 bases). Deletions cut 3 bases from V and 5 bases from J, with 8 bases between. This CDR3 has 12 amino acids. Germline CDR1 is SGHRS and CDR2 is YFSETQ. This chain's CDR3 is CASSSSGETQYF. DNA for the CDR3: TGCGCCAGCAGCTCGTCAGGGGAGACCCAGTACTTC.

The genes are TRBV9 and TRBJ2-7; TRBD1 aligns across 8 bases. Losses at the gene ends were 4 bases for V and 3 bases for J; bases not matched to a gene: 9. The CDR3 contains 15 residues. Germline-derived CDR1 and CDR2 are SGDLS and YYNGEE. The CDR3 region is CASSTTGTGLYEQYF. The CDR3 DNA is TGTGCCAGCAGCACCACCGGGACAGGTCTCTACGAGCAGTACTTC.

This rearrangement joins TRBV6-6 to TRBJ2-6; D may match TRBD1 or TRBD2 (5 bases each). This CDR3 comprises 16 residues. Trimming left V 11 bases short and J 5 bases short, with 22 bases between. CDR1 and CDR2 from the germline V gene are MNHNY and SVGAGI (reference sequence). DNA for the CDR3: TGTGCCGGTCCGGGACGGACCTCCCGAAGGGCCAACGTCCTGACTTTC. Translation: CAGPGRTSRRANVLTF.

This clone showed up just once. V gene TRBV19 combines with J gene TRBJ2-2; 8 bases are shared with TRBD2. This CDR3 has 14 amino acids. Germline CDR1 and CDR2: LNHDA and SQIVND (reference sequence). The trim removed 3 bases at V and 5 bases at J, leaving 2 bases unmatched. CDR3: CASSIGGVTGELFF. In DNA, the CDR3 is TGTGCCAGTAGTATCGGGGGGGTAACCGGGGAGCTGTTTTTT.

This sequence joins TRBV10-2 and TRBJ2-1, with TRBD2 matching 12 bases. Germline CDR1 WSHSY, CDR2 SAAADI. The V segment lost 9 bases and the J segment 7 bases; nucleotides outside the gene matches: 4. The CDR3 has 13 amino acids. The CDR3 region has the DNA TGCGCCAGTAGACTAGCGGGAGAGAATGAGCAGTTCTTC. Translating gives CASRLAGENEQFF.

The V and J genes are TRBV27 and TRBJ2-2; 13 bases match TRBD2. Germline assignment: CDR1 MNHEY and CDR2 SMNVEV (reference sequence). This CDR3 is 15 amino acids long. The ends lost 8 bases at V and 5 bases at J; junction bases unmatched: 5. CDR3 nucleotides: TGTGCCAGCGGACTAGCGGGAGTTTTTACCGGGGAGCTGTTTTTT. It is translated as CASGLAGVFTGELFF.

This clone was seen a single time. The V gene is TRBV18, the J gene TRBJ1-5; no reliable D call. Germline V gene sequence: CDR1 KGHSH, CDR2 LQKENI. V was shortened by 1 base and J by 3 bases, with 10 bases between the two germline ends. This CDR3 spans 15 amino acids. The CDR3 is CASSPQGTNNQPQHF. The DNA of the CDR3 is TGTGCCAGCTCACCACAAGGTACCAACAATCAGCCCCAGCATTTT.

This chain connects TRBV5-1 to TRBJ2-7; the D gene is possibly TRBD2 (5 bases). V lost 6 bases and J 1 base, leaving 17 bases between the germline ends. This CDR3 is 15 amino acids long. Germline V CDR1 and CDR2: SGHRS, YFSETQ. Here the CDR3 reads CASNPSGEASYEQYF. The CDR3 region has the DNA TGCGCCAGCAACCCCAGCGGAGAGGCGTCCTACGAGCAGTACTTC.

By sample share, this clone is medium-sized. The V and J genes are TRBV18 and TRBJ2-7; 7 bases align to TRBD1. This CDR3 has 15 residues. With V trimmed by 3 bases and J by 1 base, 6 bases remained unmatched. Per the germline V gene, CDR1 is KGHSH and CDR2 is LQKENI. The CDR3 region is CASSPGHRGSYEQYF. The CDR3 DNA is TGTGCCAGCTCACCGGGACACAGGGGTTCCTACGAGCAGTACTTC.

J is TRBJ1-5 and V is TRBV15; weak D call: TRBD1 (6 bases). Trimming removed 0 bases from V and 4 bases from J, with 13 bases in between. The CDR3 runs to 16 residues. CDR1 is LNHNV and CDR2 is YYDKDF in the germline V gene (reference sequence). The CDR3, as DNA: TGTGCCACCAGCAGAGACCCCGGGACACTTAATCAGCCCCAGCATTTT. Translated, it gives CATSRDPGTLNQPQHF.

J is TRBJ2-1 and V is TRBV14; D unclear. The V end lost 5 bases, the J end lost 8 bases, and 16 bases lay between the germline ends. CDR1 and CDR2 (germline): SGHDN, FVKESK. This CDR3 region has 14 residues. In DNA form, the CDR3 reads TGTGCCAGCAGCGTACTAAGTACAACGGATGAGCAGTTCTTC. Translating gives CASSVLSTTDEQFF.

This clone appeared a single time. V usage is TRBV4-1 and J usage is TRBJ2-1, with 8 positions matching TRBD1. V was clipped by 3 bases and J by 6 bases; unmatched bases: 1. The CDR3 runs to 13 residues. Per the germline V gene, CDR1 is MGHRA and CDR2 is YSYEKL. CDR3 protein: CASSQDRVNEQFF. The CDR3 DNA reads TGCGCCAGCAGCCAGGACAGGGTCAATGAGCAGTTCTTC.

This chain joins TRBV28 and TRBJ1-1; possible D gene TRBD1, 5 bases. The germline V gene encodes CDR1 MDHEN and CDR2 SYDVKM. The CDR3 sequence is 12 residues long. CDR3 coding DNA: TGTTTCCATAGCAGGGTAGGCACTGAAGCTTTCTTT. Encoded protein: CFHSRVGTEAFF.

Remarks on this clone: Additional DNA sequences in this sample encode the identical CDR3. This sequence joins TRBV19 and TRBJ2-3; the D gene is possibly TRBD1 (6 bases). Germline CDR1 and CDR2: LNHDA and SQIVND (reference sequence). Trimming stripped 5 bases from V and 4 bases from J, with 10 bases between. The CDR3 is made up of 13 amino acids. The CDR3 DNA reads TGTGCCAGTAGTTACAGGGTAGCAGATACGCAGTATTTT. This encodes CASSYRVADTQYF. The variable domain in full, completed from reference TRBV19 and TRBJ2-3, reads DGGITQSPKYLFRKEGQNVTLSCEQNLNHDAMYWYRQDPGQGLRLIYYSQIVNDFQKGDIAEGYSVSREKKESFPLTVTSAQKNPTAFYLCASSYRVADTQYFGPGTRLTVL.

In its sample, this clone was seen once. The rearrangement links TRBV24-1 to TRBJ2-5; D is perhaps TRBD1 (6 bases). The CDR3 length is 15 residues. Per the germline V gene, CDR1 is KGHDR and CDR2 is SFDVKD. Trimming cost V 0 bases and J 3 bases, with 10 bases left between them. The CDR3 loop reads CATSDLARDKETQYF. The CDR3 region has the DNA TGTGCCACCAGTGATTTGGCCAGGGACAAAGAGACCCAGTACTTC.

This CDR3 is CASSLGYHRGQGDGGELFF. CDR3 DNA: TGTGCCAGCAGCTTAGGGTACCACCGCGGACAGGGGGATGGCGGGGAGCTGTTTTTT. The chain joins TRBV7-9 to TRBJ2-2, with 10 bases aligning to TRBD1. Germline V CDR1 and CDR2: SEHNR, FQNEAQ (reference sequence). This CDR3 has 19 amino acids. V was pared by 1 base and J by 7 bases, with 15 bases of the junction left unmatched.

The chain employs TRBV30 and TRBJ1-1, with a possible D match to TRBD1 (5 bases). The CDR3 has 14 residues. Trimming left V 2 bases short and J 1 base short, with 11 bases between. Per germline, CDR1 GTSNPN and CDR2 SVGIG (reference sequence). CDR3 bases: TGTGCCTGGAGTACTGGACACGGGAACACTGAAGCTTTCTTT. This translates into CAWSTGHGNTEAFF.

The V and J genes are TRBV28 and TRBJ1-5; D is undetermined. There are 15 residues in the CDR3. Germline-derived CDR1 and CDR2 are MDHEN and SYDVKM. The V end lost 7 bases, the J end lost 0 bases, and 13 bases lay between the germline ends. CDR3: CASTIGGDSNQPQHF. The CDR3 nucleotides read TGTGCCAGCACCATAGGCGGGGATAGCAATCAGCCCCAGCATTTT.

The sample holds one count of this clone. The V gene is TRBV28, the J gene TRBJ1-2, with TRBD1 as a possible D gene (5 bases). The CDR3 has 14 amino acids. Trimming left V 7 bases short and J 4 bases short, with 16 bases between. The germline gives CDR1 MDHEN, CDR2 SYDVKM. The CDR3 DNA reads as TGTGCCAGCACTCCGGGACGGTCGATCTATGGCTACACCTTC. It specifies CASTPGRSIYGYTF.

The chain uses TRBV12-3 or TRBV12-4 and TRBJ2-5; D is possibly TRBD1 (5 bases). V lost 6 bases and J 5 bases, leaving 13 bases between the germline ends. The CDR3 totals 13 residues. The CDR3 nucleotides read TGTGCCAGCAGACCGACAGTGGGGGAGACCCAGTACTTC. Its protein is CASRPTVGETQYF.

The chain uses TRBV6-1 and TRBJ2-3, with D possibly matching TRBD2 (5 bases). CDR1 is MNHNS and CDR2 is SASEGT in the germline V gene. The CDR3 loop spans 15 amino acids. V was cut by 3 bases and J by 3 bases, with 13 bases left in between. CDR3 protein: CASSEPGKGTDTQYF. As DNA, the CDR3 is TGTGCCAGCAGTGAGCCCGGGAAAGGGACAGATACGCAGTATTTT.

The chain has TRBV2 and TRBJ2-1, with 8 bases lining up with TRBD1. Germline values: CDR1 SNHLY, CDR2 FYNNEI. The CDR3 is 17 amino acids. V lost 10 bases and J lost 2; bases outside the gene matches: 16. In DNA form, the CDR3 reads TGTGCCACCCCAGAAAGCGGCGGACAGGGTACCTACAATGAGCAGTTCTTC. It encodes CATPESGGQGTYNEQFF.

This clone appeared a single time. The gene calls are TRBV18 and TRBJ2-3; unclear D gene. Germline V gene data show CDR1 as KGHSH and CDR2 as LQKENI. The CDR3 length is 14 residues. Trimming pared 2 bases from V and 4 bases from J, leaving 10 bases between. The CDR3 region is CASSPNLVADTQYF. CDR3 bases: TGTGCCAGCTCACCAAATTTGGTAGCAGATACGCAGTATTTT.

This chain links TRBV23-1 with TRBJ1-1, with 8 bases fitting TRBD1. TRBV23-1 belongs to the ORF category, with a function that is uncertain. The CDR3 consists of 17 residues. The ends lost 0 bases at V and 1 base at J; junction bases unmatched: 7. The CDR3 coding sequence is TGCGCCAGCAGTCAATCGACTCGGACAGGGTCGAACACTGAAGCTTTCTTT. Translating gives CASSQSTRTGSNTEAFF.

The V call is TRBV7-3, the J call TRBJ2-1; D may be TRBD2 (5 bases). Germline assignment: CDR1 SGHTA and CDR2 FQGTGA. V was cut by 2 bases and J by 6 bases, with 11 bases left in between. The CDR3 length is 14 residues. CDR3 sequence: CASSLVPAGNEQFF. The CDR3 DNA sequence: TGTGCCAGCAGCTTAGTGCCCGCGGGCAATGAGCAGTTCTTC.

The chain links TRBV30 to TRBJ2-2; the D is unclear. CDR3 length: 13 amino acids. Germline values: CDR1 GTSNPN, CDR2 SVGIG (reference sequence). In DNA form, the CDR3 reads TGTGCGAAGGCCTTACCGAACACCGGGGAGCTGTTTTTT. Translating it yields CAKALPNTGELFF. The full variable domain, rest sourced from reference TRBV30 and TRBJ2-2, is SQTIHQWPATLVQPVGSPLSLECTVEGTSNPNLYWYRQAAGRGLQLLFYSVGIGQISSEVPQNLSASRPQDRQFILSSKKLLLSDSGFYLCAKALPNTGELFFGEGSRLTVL.

This chain joins TRBV6-5 and TRBJ1-3; D ambiguous. CDR1 and CDR2 (germline): MNHEY, SVGAGI. Trimming shortened V by 8 bases and J by 0 bases, and 11 bases separated the two germline ends. The CDR3 is 14 residues long. The CDR3 DNA follows: TGTGCCAGCTGGTCGAGGGCCTCTGGAAACACCATATATTTT. It specifies CASWSRASGNTIYF.